Listed here is a single T cell receptor beta chain. This receptor's antigen is unknown. The sample holds no much larger clone one base away, and base qualities are not on file. The data were taken from a study of cytomegalovirus exposure and HLA in healthy donors (TCRdb year 2017). The study in broad terms: In an earlier analysis of 550 to 750 of the donors, around 300 Gb of sequence data and approximately 100 million unique TCR beta sequences from about 180 million T cells were reported. To predict cytomegalovirus infection status, the study brought together high-throughput TCR immunosequencing, statistical association of individual TCRs with disease status, and machine learning. Several DR-DQ haplotypes were treated as single units for association and clustering because of strong linkage in the cohort. To decide whether each TCR beta V gene segment behaved as functional or pseudogenic, an earlier analysis of approximately 620 of the donors relied on high-throughput TCR beta sequencing. A later genetic analysis took genome-wide SNP genotypes for about 65% of the 666 donors and used that subset as a discovery cohort. Across approximately 420 genotyped donors of the cohort, an average of about 240,000 unique TCR beta nucleotide sequences per donor were sequenced, and roughly 18% of those sequences were non-productive. A later analysis re-analyzed previously published TCR beta repertoires from 666 donors and added high-resolution HLA genotyping to study TCR occurrence patterns. About 320 gigabases of sequencing data and around 87 million unique TCR sequences were included in an early release covering under 650 HLA-typed donors. Rather than drawing on any new phenotypic data, the later analysis identified candidate immune exposures from TCR beta sequences and the way those sequences occurred across donors. The study used immunosequencing to profile the T cell repertoires of approximately 640 subjects and linked those repertoires to cytomegalovirus serostatus. Along with the approximately 700-subject first cohort, a separate validation cohort of around 110 different subjects was used. The number of typed donors differed by locus: roughly 620-630 for A, B, C, DRB1 and DQB1; roughly 510 for DQA1; 600 to 610 for DPA1; and some 470 for DPB1. The study aimed to test whether cataloging public T cell receptors could reveal signatures of past pathogen exposure. Donor age, sex, ethnicity and CMV serostatus were collected together with the repertoire data. Every repertoire in the discovery cohort had been generated on one and the same sequencing platform. HLA typing included class I and class II loci at four-digit resolution. Among the roughly 400 genotyped donors, approximately 76% belonged to the genetic ancestry cluster associated with self-reported Caucasian donors. What the research found in general, with its limitations: In an earlier analysis of about 550 of the donors, most TCR beta V segments were observed in productive rearrangements about 90% or about 30% of the time, broadly matching IMGT annotations. A few of the identified cytomegalovirus-associated TCR beta chains were confirmed in vitro to be specific for cytomegalovirus antigens. Assigning TCR associations to individual alleles was difficult when HLA alleles, especially DR and DQ, strongly co-occurred. The authors suggested that the approach could potentially be extended to other disease states and immunological phenotypes. A total of 150 to 200 TCR beta chains were listed by the study as associated with cytomegalovirus. The only immune exposure information available for the cohort was CMV serostatus. In a later genetic analysis, fewer N-insertions in productive TCRs were reported among donors in an Asian-associated ancestry cluster than the approximately 630-donor mean. Compared with equally common non-associated chains, HLA-associated TCR beta chains in a later analysis were more clonally expanded and had lower generation probabilities. A further reported finding was that TCR beta sequences accurately predicted the HLA-A and HLA-B alleles for most subjects in the first cohort. Because some donors lacked HLA typing at each locus, the association tests relied only on the typed subset. Presence/absence analyses assumed roughly uniform sequencing depth across donors, an assumption that may not hold. In this cohort, only TCR beta chains were sequenced, and detectable features were limited by the absence of alpha or paired-chain data. The sequencing pipeline was judged likely to have produced a cluster of highly shared sequence variants as a technical artifact. Because counts were too low, about 15 rarely observed V segments, including chromosome 9 orphons, were left out of the earlier analysis of some 600 of the donors. The classifier was reported to diagnose cytomegalovirus status with high specificity and sensitivity in both the original cohort and the validation cohort. An association between a missense DCLRE1C variant and V-gene and J-gene trimming of TCR beta chains was found in a later genetic analysis and replicated in an independent cohort. Some IMGT-functional V segments, including TRBV6-2 and TRBV6-3, could not be told apart with the 87-base-pair reads, so those segments were excluded. In a later analysis, most CMV-associated TCR beta chains were found to appear HLA-restricted, with HLA associations seemingly driven largely by CMV exposure. Correlated functional status among segregating V segments might be attributable to linkage disequilibrium, but an unknown experimental factor could not be ruled out. According to a later analysis, TCR association rates differed among HLA loci, with DRB1 alleles showing the most associated TCRs and HLA-C alleles showing the fewest. Most TCR sequences were observed very rarely across donors, whereas some public TCRs were present in many individuals. Several of the top co-occurrence clusters appeared to be linked to parvovirus B19, influenza, CMV and Epstein-Barr virus, according to a later analysis. At a false discovery rate of 0.05, a later analysis linked roughly 17,000 TCR beta sequences to specific HLA alleles.

The cohort comprised under 700 healthy bone marrow donors. Cohort members were all nominally healthy when sampled, although unrecorded immune exposures were likely present. The donor tested CMV seronegative and was one of the 352 seronegative cohort members. Every donor gave a peripheral blood sample, and the peripheral blood mononuclear cells from that sample were used for TCR beta sequencing. Genomic DNA was extracted from the blood cell samples with the Qiagen DNeasy Blood Extraction Kit. Library prep was done by the immunoSEQ multiplex PCR assay. The multiplex PCR relied on a mix of 60 forward primers for TCR Vbeta segments and 13 reverse primers for TCR Jbeta segments. A multiplex PCR assay on genomic DNA amplified the CDR3 region of rearranged TCR beta genes. Amplified TCR beta libraries were sequenced as 87-base-pair reads on the Illumina HiSeq System. As for the original processing: A later analysis counted approximately 74 million unique TCR beta chains across the 666 repertoires, and roughly 11 million of these chains were shared by at least two donors. To remove PCR and sequencing errors, raw reads were error-corrected and collapsed into unique sequences using a nearest-neighbor algorithm that merged closely related sequences. V, D and J gene segments were assigned by aligning CDR3 sequences to IMGT reference sequences. For a sequence to be retained, at least a six-nucleotide match to both a V gene segment and a J gene segment was required. A rearrangement counted as productive if the CDR3 had no stop codons and remained in frame with V and J, and every other rearrangement counted as non-productive. Following IMGT convention, CDR3 was defined as the stretch from the second conserved V-encoded cysteine up to the conserved J-encoded phenylalanine. In an earlier analysis of around 540 of the donors, sequences lacking an unambiguous match to a single V gene segment were excluded. In an earlier analysis of several hundred of the donors, V segments were called functional above 56.7% productive rearrangements and were called segregating when the between-donor standard deviation exceeded 5%. A statistical classification framework was developed to diagnose cytomegalovirus status using the catalog of TCR beta chain sequences. A later analysis assigned V and J genes by comparing TCR nucleotide sequences with IMGT/GENE-DB human TR gene sequences. A later analysis assigned CDR3 sequences and most-parsimonious VDJ recombination scenarios with the TCRdist pipeline. In a later analysis, each TCR beta chain was defined by its CDR3 amino acid sequence together with its V-gene family, and reads lacking a unique V-gene family were excluded. As a way to deal with suspected cross-contamination and a sequencing artifact, a later analysis dropped 592 nucleotide sequences that were highly shared and had low generation probability. In a later analysis, a clonal expansion index was calculated for each public chain from normalized within-repertoire ranks of inferred template counts. In a later analysis, generation probabilities were computed with a VDJ recombination model fitted to out-of-frame rearrangements, and the resulting probabilities were checked against IGoR. A later analysis scored TCR-TCR, TCR-HLA and TCR-CMV co-occurrence with hypergeometric tests, applying a repertoire-size bias correction to TCR pairs. To estimate false discovery rates, a later analysis permuted the HLA or CMV assignments 20 times. A later analysis grouped co-occurring TCRs with DBSCAN, adding TCRdist sequence similarity when clustering within HLA-allele-positive subsets. Repertoires with fewer than 30,000 or more than 120,000 public chains, plus five repertoires with anomalous nucleotide sharing, were excluded from co-occurrence clustering. Not all clones reach the TCRdb copy of this immuneACCESS table, which keeps in-frame sequences only. Checked studies attribute under half of the gap to unresolved V genes and leave the rest unexplained. For V, J and clone size, that table is used; D and trimming come from the DNA. This sample lists about 120,000 clones; 65% to 90% were detected once. The ten largest account for more than 2% of the sample.

The CDR3 has 13 amino acids, counting the end cysteine and phenylalanine. Only CDR3 DNA is held: 39 bases, read in frame from base 1. Relative to germline, V is missing 5 bases and J is missing 3 bases, with 3 bases of the junction outside any gene match. Reading the germline V gene gives CDR1 MDHEN and CDR2 SYDVKM. The sequence was obtained from a man aged 25-45 years in good health and CMV-seronegative. Recombination joined TRBV28 with TRBJ1-2; TRBD1 matches 7 bases in the middle. Sequencing was done on a sample of PBMCs. This receptor has the CDR3 CASSLTGHYGYTF. At the DNA level, the sequence is TGTGCCAGCAGTCTGACAGGGCACTATGGCTACACCTTC.